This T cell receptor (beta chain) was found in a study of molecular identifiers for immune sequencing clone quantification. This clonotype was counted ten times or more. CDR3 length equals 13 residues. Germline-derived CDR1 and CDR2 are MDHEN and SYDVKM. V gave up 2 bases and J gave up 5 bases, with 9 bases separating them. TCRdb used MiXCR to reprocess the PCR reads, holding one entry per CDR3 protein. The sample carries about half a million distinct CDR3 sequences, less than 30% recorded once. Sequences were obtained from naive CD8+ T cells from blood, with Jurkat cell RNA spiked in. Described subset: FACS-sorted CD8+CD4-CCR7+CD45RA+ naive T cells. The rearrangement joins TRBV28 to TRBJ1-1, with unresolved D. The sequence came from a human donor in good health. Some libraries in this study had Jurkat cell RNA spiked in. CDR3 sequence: CASSLMAGTEAFF. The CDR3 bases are TGTGCCAGCAGTTTAATGGCGGGGACTGAAGCTTTCTTT.